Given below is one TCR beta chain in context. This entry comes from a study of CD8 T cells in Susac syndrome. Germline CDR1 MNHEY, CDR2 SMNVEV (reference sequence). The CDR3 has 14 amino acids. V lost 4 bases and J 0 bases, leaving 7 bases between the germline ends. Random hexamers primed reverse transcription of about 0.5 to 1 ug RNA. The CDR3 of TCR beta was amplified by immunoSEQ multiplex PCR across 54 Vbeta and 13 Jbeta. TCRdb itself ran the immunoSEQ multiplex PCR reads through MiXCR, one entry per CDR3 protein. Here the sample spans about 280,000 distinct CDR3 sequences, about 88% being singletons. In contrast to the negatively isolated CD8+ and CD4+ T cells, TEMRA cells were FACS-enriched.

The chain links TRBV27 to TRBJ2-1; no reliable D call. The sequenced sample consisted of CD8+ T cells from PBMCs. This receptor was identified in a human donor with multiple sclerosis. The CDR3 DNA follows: TGTGCCAGCAGTTATTCGAGCTCCTACAATGAGCAGTTCTTC. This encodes CASSYSSSYNEQFF.